One and the same sample provided the 27 T cell receptor beta chains below, sequenced in a study of shared clonotypes between healthy human individuals. Some clones are missing from TCRdb's copy, which holds only in-frame ones; the method was immunoSEQ multiplex PCR. The sample records some 1.5 million clones, approximately 96% being singletons. The sample taken for sequencing was naive CD4+ T cells sorted from blood. As to subset: CD45RA+ positively selected. The receptors shown here come from a man aged 30-40 years in good health.

The V and J genes are TRBV5-5 and TRBJ1-1; D possibly corresponds to TRBD1 (5 bases). The CDR3 has 14 residues. Germline CDR1 SGHKS, CDR2 YYEKEE (reference sequence). Trimming cost V 4 bases and J 1 base, with 11 bases left between them. The CDR3 region has the DNA TGTGCCAGCAGCCCCGGGACTGCGAACACTGAAGCTTTCTTT. This codes for CASSPGTANTEAFF.

The chain carries TRBV5-1 and TRBJ2-3; TRBD2 matches 10 bases. The CDR3 covers 16 residues. With 4 bases clipped from V and 0 bases from J, the junction kept 5 bases outside the gene matches. Per germline, CDR1 SGHRS and CDR2 YFSETQ. The CDR3 DNA reads TGCGCCAGCAGCAAAGAGACTAGCGGGAGCACAGATACGCAGTATTTT. Translation gives CASSKETSGSTDTQYF.

The chain links TRBV5-4 to TRBJ2-5; 7 bases are a match to TRBD1. The CDR3 runs to 14 residues. V shed 1 base and J 1 base; nucleotides not matched to a gene: 1. Germline CDR1 reads SGHNT; CDR2 reads YYREEE (reference sequence). CDR3 sequence (DNA): TGTGCCAGCAGCTTGAAGGGGGCCCAAGAGACCCAGTACTTC. Translating it yields CASSLKGAQETQYF.

As concerns this clone: This CDR3 is also generated by other DNA sequences in the sample. The CDR3 nucleotides read TGTGCCAGCAGAATCAGGGAATATAGCAATCAGCCCCAGCATTTT. This gives the protein CASRIREYSNQPQHF. This chain connects TRBV6-5 to TRBJ1-5, with D possibly being TRBD1 (5 bases). This CDR3 has 15 residues. V was trimmed by 6 bases and J by 0 bases, leaving 12 bases between them. Germline V lookup: CDR1 MNHEY, CDR2 SVGAGI.

V and J are TRBV4-3 and TRBJ1-1; D is undetermined. CDR3 size: 15 residues. The germline CDR1 and CDR2 sequences are LGHNA and YSLEER. Trimming took off 0 bases at V and 5 bases at J, with 13 bases between the two ends. The CDR3 spells CASSQEATTETEAFF. In nucleotides, the CDR3 is TGCGCCAGCAGCCAAGAGGCCACAACAGAGACTGAAGCTTTCTTT.

The gene calls are TRBV10-3 and TRBJ2-7, with 7 bases aligning to TRBD2. Germline V lookup: CDR1 ENHRY, CDR2 SYGVKD. With V trimmed by 4 bases and J by 2 bases, 2 bases remained unmatched. The CDR3 has 13 amino acids. CDR3 coding DNA: TGTGCCATCAGTGCCGGACTAGCCTACGAGCAGTACTTC. It translates to CAISAGLAYEQYF.

The rearrangement uses TRBV7-9 and TRBJ1-1; TRBD1 might be the D (5 bases). Germline V gene sequence: CDR1 SEHNR, CDR2 FQNEAQ (reference sequence). CDR3 length: 12 amino acids. V lost 2 bases to trimming and J lost 7 bases, with 8 bases between them. The chain's CDR3 is CASSLRDYEAFF. CDR3 coding DNA: TGTGCCAGCAGCTTAAGGGACTATGAAGCTTTCTTT.

The rearrangement links TRBV10-3 to TRBJ2-2, with D tentatively TRBD2 (6 bases). The CDR3 length is 14 residues. Germline assignment: CDR1 ENHRY and CDR2 SYGVKD. V was clipped by 9 bases and J by 2 bases, with 13 bases between them. Here the CDR3 DNA reads TGTGCCATGCGAAGAGGACTAAACACCGGGGAGCTGTTTTTT. As protein: CAMRRGLNTGELFF.

The chain links TRBV7-8 to TRBJ1-1; D remains unclear. Germline CDR1 reads SGHVS; CDR2 reads FQNEAQ. The V and J ends lost 4 bases and 3 bases respectively, with 18 bases between them. This CDR3 spans 16 amino acids. DNA for the CDR3: TGTGCCAGCAGCTCGGGATGGGGAAGTGTGGACACTGAAGCTTTCTTT. It specifies CASSSGWGSVDTEAFF.

Regarding this clone: Other DNA sequences in the same sample also yield this CDR3. This chain connects TRBV5-1 to TRBJ2-1, with D unresolved. Trimming pared 1 base from V and 3 bases from J, leaving 2 bases between. CDR1 SGHRS and CDR2 YFSETQ come from the germline V gene. The CDR3 has 12 residues. This chain's CDR3 is CASSLNYNEQFF. The CDR3 DNA reads TGCGCCAGCAGCTTGAACTACAATGAGCAGTTCTTC. Based on the CDR3 plus reference TRBV5-1 and TRBJ2-1, the full variable domain is KAGVTQTPRYLIKTRGQQVTLSCSPISGHRSVSWYQQTPGQGLQFLFEYFSETQRNKGNFPGRFSGRQFSNSRSEMNVSTLELGDSALYLCASSLNYNEQFFGPGTRLTVL.

The V gene is TRBV28, the J gene TRBJ2-3; D perhaps matches TRBD2 (6 bases). The germline CDR1 and CDR2 sequences are MDHEN and SYDVKM. Trimming took 2 bases from V and 5 from J, leaving 14 bases between them. The CDR3 sequence is 15 residues long. CDR3 sequence: CASSLVGGNEDTQYF. CDR3 bases: TGTGCCAGCAGTTTAGTTGGCGGGAATGAAGATACGCAGTATTTT.

The V call is TRBV6-1, the J call TRBJ1-1; D not resolved. CDR1 is MNHNS and CDR2 is SASEGT in the germline V gene. The CDR3 runs to 14 residues. Trimming removed 8 bases from V and 0 bases from J, with 13 bases in between. Here the CDR3 reads CASQKPGMNTEAFF. The CDR3 bases are TGTGCCAGCCAAAAGCCGGGGATGAACACTGAAGCTTTCTTT.

The chain combines TRBV9 with TRBJ2-1; D is unresolved. The CDR3 is made up of 14 amino acids. V was cut by 0 bases and J by 5 bases, with 9 bases left in between. The germline V gene has CDR1 SGDLS and CDR2 YYNGEE. The chain's CDR3 is CASSVASQHNEQFF. The CDR3 nucleotides are TGTGCCAGCAGCGTAGCATCACAGCACAATGAGCAGTTCTTC.

This clone was observed once. The J gene is TRBJ2-1, the V gene TRBV19; 7 bases are a match to TRBD2. The CDR3 has 16 amino acids. Looked up from germline, CDR1 is LNHDA and CDR2 is SQIVND (reference sequence). After removal of 6 bases from V and 5 bases from J, the junction contained 13 bases not matched to a gene. In DNA form, the CDR3 reads TGTGCCAGTAGGCCCCTGGACTCGGGGGGTGACAATGAGCAGTTCTTC. This codes for CASRPLDSGGDNEQFF.

V gene TRBV7-2 combines with J gene TRBJ1-4; a weak D match, TRBD1 (5 bases). Germline V CDR1 and CDR2: SGHTA, FQGNSA. The V end was cut by 3 bases, the J end by 7 bases, with 15 bases between. The CDR3 sequence is 15 residues long. CDR3 residues: CASSLGIVQVEKLFF. The CDR3 DNA is TGTGCCAGCAGCTTGGGGATCGTACAGGTTGAAAAACTGTTTTTT.

The V gene is TRBV18, the J gene TRBJ2-5; the match to TRBD2 covers 13 bases. Germline lookup yields CDR1 KGHSH and CDR2 LQKENI. With 0 bases clipped from V and 0 bases from J, the junction kept 4 bases outside the gene matches. The CDR3 loop spans 18 amino acids. The CDR3 coding sequence is TGTGCCAGCTCACCACCACGGGGGACTAGCGGGGACCAAGAGACCCAGTACTTC. Protein sequence: CASSPPRGTSGDQETQYF. Drawing the rest from reference TRBV18 and TRBJ2-5, the complete variable domain is NAGVMQNPRHLVRRRGQEARLRCSPMKGHSHVYWYRQLPEEGLKFMVYLQKENIIDESGMPKERFSAEFPKEGPSILRIQQVVRGDSAAYFCASSPPRGTSGDQETQYFGPGTRLLVL.

This chain joins TRBV28 and TRBJ2-1; the D gene is possibly TRBD2 (5 bases). V was pared by 5 bases and J by 9 bases, with 14 bases between. This CDR3 comprises 13 residues. Per the germline V gene, CDR1 is MDHEN and CDR2 is SYDVKM. CDR3 in amino acids: CASSVRGRSEQFF. The CDR3 coding sequence is TGTGCCAGCAGTGTACGGGGAAGGAGTGAGCAGTTCTTC.

Note on this clone: The same CDR3 arises from other DNA sequences in this sample as well. V and J are TRBV18 and TRBJ2-2; TRBD1 aligns across 10 bases. The CDR3 sequence is 15 residues long. After removal of 3 bases from V and 4 bases from J, the junction contained 2 bases not matched to a gene. CDR1 is KGHSH, CDR2 LQKENI, per germline. The CDR3 reads CASSPRTGGTGELFF. For the CDR3, the DNA is TGTGCCAGCTCACCCCGGACAGGGGGCACCGGGGAGCTGTTTTTT.

The V call is TRBV14, the J call TRBJ1-2, with a weak D call TRBD1 (5 bases). Per germline, CDR1 SGHDN and CDR2 FVKESK. The CDR3 loop spans 20 amino acids. V shed 1 base and J shed 6 bases, with 30 bases lying between them. The CDR3 sequence: CASSQGPPGYTPTNHDGYTF. The CDR3 DNA reads as TGTGCCAGCAGCCAAGGGCCGCCAGGGTATACACCAACCAACCACGATGGCTACACCTTC. Complete variable domain (other parts from reference TRBV14 and TRBJ1-2): EAGVTQFPSHSVIEKGQTVTLRCDPISGHDNLYWYRRVMGKEIKFLLHFVKESKQDESGMPNNRFLAERTGGTYSTLKVQPAELEDSGVYFCASSQGPPGYTPTNHDGYTFGSGTRLTVV.

A note on this clone: The same CDR3 also results from other DNA sequences found in this sample. This chain uses TRBV28 with TRBJ2-1; D may correspond to TRBD1 or TRBD2 (5 bases each). The CDR3 is 15 residues long. Germline lookup yields CDR1 MDHEN and CDR2 SYDVKM. The V and J ends lost 3 bases and 4 bases respectively, with 13 bases between them. In DNA, the CDR3 is TGTGCCAGCAGTTTCCGAGGGGTCGGATACAATGAGCAGTTCTTC. It translates to CASSFRGVGYNEQFF.

Here the CDR3 DNA reads TGCAGCGTTGAAAACCGTCCGAACACTGAAGCTTTCTTT. Its translation: CSVENRPNTEAFF. The V and J genes are TRBV29-1 and TRBJ1-1, with D unclear. Per the germline V gene, CDR1 is SQVTM and CDR2 is ANQGSEA. The CDR3 consists of 13 residues. V was cut by 2 bases and J by 1 base, with 8 bases left in between.

The chain joins TRBV27 to TRBJ2-6, with 11 positions matching TRBD2. After removal of 10 bases from V and 2 bases from J, the junction contained 7 bases not matched to a gene. Germline V lookup: CDR1 MNHEY, CDR2 SMNVEV (reference sequence). CDR3 length equals 16 residues. Here the CDR3 DNA reads TGTGCCACCACTAGCGGGAGATTTCCTGGGGCCAACGTCCTGACTTTC. As protein: CATTSGRFPGANVLTF.

The chain joins TRBV9 to TRBJ2-2; maybe TRBD1 (5 bases). CDR3 length equals 15 residues. Trimming left V 4 bases short and J 1 base short, with 11 bases between. Germline loops: CDR1 SGDLS, CDR2 YYNGEE. The CDR3 here is CASSPRAMNTGELFF. In DNA, the CDR3 is TGTGCCAGCAGCCCCAGGGCTATGAACACCGGGGAGCTGTTTTTT.

The chain recombines TRBV4-1 with TRBJ1-5; TRBD1 is a possible D gene (5 bases). Deletions cut 7 bases from V and 10 bases from J, with 29 bases between. Germline V gene data show CDR1 as MGHRA and CDR2 as YSYEKL. The CDR3 contains 17 residues. The CDR3 spells CASTRDRTVDGACPQHF. CDR3 sequence (DNA): TGCGCCAGCACCCGAGACCGGACGGTCGATGGGGCTTGTCCCCAGCATTTT.

This clone came up a few times. The chain recombines TRBV5-1 with TRBJ1-4; the D is unclear. The CDR3 is made up of 13 amino acids. V was pared by 0 bases and J by 11 bases, with 11 bases between. The germline V gene encodes CDR1 SGHRS and CDR2 YFSETQ. The CDR3 sequence: CASSLEPSGKLFF. DNA of the CDR3: TGCGCCAGCAGCTTGGAGCCGAGCGGGAAACTGTTTTTT. The variable domain in full, completed from reference TRBV5-1 and TRBJ1-4, reads KAGVTQTPRYLIKTRGQQVTLSCSPISGHRSVSWYQQTPGQGLQFLFEYFSETQRNKGNFPGRFSGRQFSNSRSEMNVSTLELGDSALYLCASSLEPSGKLFFGSGTQLSVL.

The V gene is TRBV7-2, the J gene TRBJ2-1; D is unresolved. Trimming removed 5 bases at V and 0 bases at J, with 8 bases between. Per the germline V gene, CDR1 is SGHTA and CDR2 is FQGNSA. The CDR3 loop spans 14 amino acids. CDR3 DNA sequence: TGTGCCAGCAGCCTTCAAATCTCCTACAATGAGCAGTTCTTC. Translation gives CASSLQISYNEQFF.

The rearrangement uses TRBV28 and TRBJ2-3, with D hard to call. Germline-derived CDR1 and CDR2 are MDHEN and SYDVKM. The CDR3 is 13 amino acids. Between the trimmed V and J ends, which lost 10 bases and 2 bases, there was a span of 13 bases. The CDR3 here is CATTADHTDTQYF. The CDR3 DNA follows: TGTGCCACCACAGCAGATCACACAGATACGCAGTATTTT. Complete variable domain (other parts from reference TRBV28 and TRBJ2-3): DVKVTQSSRYLVKRTGEKVFLECVQDMDHENMFWYRQDPGLGLRLIYFSYDVKMKEKGDIPEGYSVSREKKERFSLILESASTNQTSMYLCATTADHTDTQYFGPGTRLTVL.